This TCR beta chain was obtained from a study of a mutant IDH1 vaccine in newly diagnosed glioma. Study-wide context: Radiotherapy, temozolomide, or both had been given previously, and both were given to most.

Indicated time point: week 5, during vaccination. All doses held 300 ug of mutant IDH1 20-mer peptide, with topical imiquimod. The V gene's germline CDR1 is WSHSY and CDR2 SAAADI. This CDR3 contains 11 residues. Remarks on this clone: What it recognizes is unknown. The junction does not match germline at one end; this may be a read error.

TCRdb's table, derived via immunoSEQ multiplex PCR, lists solely in-frame clones and lacks some. The sample has over 55,000 clones, 65% to 90% seen once; the top ten hold 2.5% to 3.5%. V is TRBV10-2 and J is TRBJ2-7; the D is unclear. The TCR originated in a woman aged 18-29 years with glioma. Some clones in this sample may be carry-over from other donors' samples. The sequencing here drew on PBMCs, taken from a glioma patient whose treatment included an IDH1 peptide vaccine. Here the CDR3 reads CASSVSSEEYF. CDR3 coding DNA: TGCGCCAGCAGTGTGAGCTCCGAGGAGTACTTC.